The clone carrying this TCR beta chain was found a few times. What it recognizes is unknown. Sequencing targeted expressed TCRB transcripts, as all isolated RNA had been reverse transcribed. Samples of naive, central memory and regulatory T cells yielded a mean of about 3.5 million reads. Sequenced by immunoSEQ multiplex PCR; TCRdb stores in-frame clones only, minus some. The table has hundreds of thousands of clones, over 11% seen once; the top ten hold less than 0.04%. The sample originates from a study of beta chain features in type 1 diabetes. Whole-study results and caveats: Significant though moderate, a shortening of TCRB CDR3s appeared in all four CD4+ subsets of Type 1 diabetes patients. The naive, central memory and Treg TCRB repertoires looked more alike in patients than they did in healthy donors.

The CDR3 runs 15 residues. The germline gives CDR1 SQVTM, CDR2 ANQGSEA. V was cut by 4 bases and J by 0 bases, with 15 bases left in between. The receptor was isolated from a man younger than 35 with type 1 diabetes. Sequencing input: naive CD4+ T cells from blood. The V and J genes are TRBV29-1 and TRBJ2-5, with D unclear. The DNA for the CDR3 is TGCAGCGTTGTCCGGCTACCGAAGAACCAAGAGACCCAGTACTTC. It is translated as CSVVRLPKNQETQYF.